This T cell receptor beta chain is drawn from a study of T-cell reconstitution after alpha-beta-depleted transplantation in children. The CDR3 sequence is 14 residues long. Trimming cost V 5 bases and J 8 bases; bases outside gene matches: 11. Per germline, CDR1 MNHEY and CDR2 SVGEGT. There are many counts of this clonotype. Unique molecular identifiers were incorporated into the prepared TCRbeta library. TCRdb analysed the PCR reads with MiXCR anew, one entry per CDR3 protein. The sample holds 490,000 or so distinct CDR3 sequences, approximately 12% seen once. The sample here was PBMCs from the stem cell graft donor, taken from the stem cell graft. The chain uses TRBV6-2 or TRBV6-3 and TRBJ1-2, with 7 bases identical to TRBD1. This receptor was obtained from a human donor who donated a stem cell graft to a child with combined immunodeficiency. The CDR3 reads CASSPVDRAGGYTF. For the CDR3, the DNA is TGTGCCAGCAGTCCGGTTGACAGGGCTGGCGGCTACACCTTC.